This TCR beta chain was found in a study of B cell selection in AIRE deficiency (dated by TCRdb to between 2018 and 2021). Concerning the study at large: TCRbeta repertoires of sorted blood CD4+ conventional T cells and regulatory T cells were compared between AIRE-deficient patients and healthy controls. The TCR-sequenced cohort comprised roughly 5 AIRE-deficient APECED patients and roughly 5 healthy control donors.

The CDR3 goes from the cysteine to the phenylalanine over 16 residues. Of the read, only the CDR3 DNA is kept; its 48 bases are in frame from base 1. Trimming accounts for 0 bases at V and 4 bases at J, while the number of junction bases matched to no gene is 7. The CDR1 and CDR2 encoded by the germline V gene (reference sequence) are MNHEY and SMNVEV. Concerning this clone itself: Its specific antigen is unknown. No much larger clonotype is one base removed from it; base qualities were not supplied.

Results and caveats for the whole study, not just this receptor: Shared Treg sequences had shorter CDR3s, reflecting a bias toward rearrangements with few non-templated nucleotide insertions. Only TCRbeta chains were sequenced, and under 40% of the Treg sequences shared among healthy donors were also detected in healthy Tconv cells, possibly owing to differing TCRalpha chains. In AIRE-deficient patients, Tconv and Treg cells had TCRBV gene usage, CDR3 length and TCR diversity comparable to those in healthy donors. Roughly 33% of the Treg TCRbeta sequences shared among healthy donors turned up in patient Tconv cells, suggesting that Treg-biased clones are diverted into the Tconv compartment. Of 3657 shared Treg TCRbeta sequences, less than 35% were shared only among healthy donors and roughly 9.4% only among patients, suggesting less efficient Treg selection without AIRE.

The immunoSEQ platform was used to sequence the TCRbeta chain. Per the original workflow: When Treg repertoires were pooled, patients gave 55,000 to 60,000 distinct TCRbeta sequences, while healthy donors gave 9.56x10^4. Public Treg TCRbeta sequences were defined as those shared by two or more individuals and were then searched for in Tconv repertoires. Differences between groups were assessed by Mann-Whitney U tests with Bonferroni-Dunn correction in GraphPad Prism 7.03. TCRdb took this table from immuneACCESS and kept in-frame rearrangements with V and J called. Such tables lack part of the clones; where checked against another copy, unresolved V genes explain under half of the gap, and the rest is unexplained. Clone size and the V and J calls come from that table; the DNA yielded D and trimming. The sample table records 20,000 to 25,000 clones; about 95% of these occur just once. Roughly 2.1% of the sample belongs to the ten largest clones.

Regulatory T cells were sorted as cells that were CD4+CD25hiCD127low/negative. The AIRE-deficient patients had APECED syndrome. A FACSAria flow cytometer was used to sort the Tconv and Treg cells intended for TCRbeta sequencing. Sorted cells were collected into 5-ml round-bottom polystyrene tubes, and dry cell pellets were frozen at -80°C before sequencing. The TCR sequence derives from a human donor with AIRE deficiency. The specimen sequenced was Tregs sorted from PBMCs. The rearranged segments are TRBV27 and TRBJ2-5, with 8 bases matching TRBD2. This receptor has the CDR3 CASSLSAGGRRETQYF. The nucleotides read TGTGCCAGCAGTTTATCGGCGGGAGGTCGCAGAGAGACCCAGTACTTC.